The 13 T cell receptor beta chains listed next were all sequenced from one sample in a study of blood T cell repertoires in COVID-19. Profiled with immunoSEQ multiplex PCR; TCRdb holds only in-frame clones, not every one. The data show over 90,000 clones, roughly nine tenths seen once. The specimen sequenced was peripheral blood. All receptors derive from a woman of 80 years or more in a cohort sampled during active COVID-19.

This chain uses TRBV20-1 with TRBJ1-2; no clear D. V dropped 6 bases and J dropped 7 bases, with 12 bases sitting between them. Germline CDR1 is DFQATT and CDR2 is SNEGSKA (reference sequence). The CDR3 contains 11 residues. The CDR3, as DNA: TGCAGTGCCACGGTCGACTCTGGCTACACCTTC. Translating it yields CSATVDSGYTF.

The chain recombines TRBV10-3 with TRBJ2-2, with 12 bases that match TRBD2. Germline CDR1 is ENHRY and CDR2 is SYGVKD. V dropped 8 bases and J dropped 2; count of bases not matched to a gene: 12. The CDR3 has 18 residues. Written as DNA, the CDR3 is TGTGCCATCGAAGGGCGCCGACTAGCGGGAGTTAACACCGGGGAGCTGTTTTTT. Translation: CAIEGRRLAGVNTGELFF.

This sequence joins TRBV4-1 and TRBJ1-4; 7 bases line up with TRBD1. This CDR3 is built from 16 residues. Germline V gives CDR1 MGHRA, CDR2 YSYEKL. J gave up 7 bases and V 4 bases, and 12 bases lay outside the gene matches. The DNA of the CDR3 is TGCGCCAGCAGCCCACCCACCGGGACAGCGGGTGAAAAACTGTTTTTT. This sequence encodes CASSPPTGTAGEKLFF.

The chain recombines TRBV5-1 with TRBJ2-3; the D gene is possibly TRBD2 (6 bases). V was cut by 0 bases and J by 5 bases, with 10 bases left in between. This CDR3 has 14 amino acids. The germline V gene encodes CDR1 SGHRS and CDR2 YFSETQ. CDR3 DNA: TGCGCCAGCAGCTTGGATCTGGGGGGAGATACGCAGTATTTT. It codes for CASSLDLGGDTQYF.

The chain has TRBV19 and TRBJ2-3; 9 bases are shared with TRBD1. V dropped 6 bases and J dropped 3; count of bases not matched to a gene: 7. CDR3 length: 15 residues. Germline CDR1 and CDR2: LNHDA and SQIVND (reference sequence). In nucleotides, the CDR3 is TGTGCCAGTAGCCCCGGGGACAGGGTTACAGATACGCAGTATTTT. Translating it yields CASSPGDRVTDTQYF. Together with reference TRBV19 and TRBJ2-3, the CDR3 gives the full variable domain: DGGITQSPKYLFRKEGQNVTLSCEQNLNHDAMYWYRQDPGQGLRLIYYSQIVNDFQKGDIAEGYSVSREKKESFPLTVTSAQKNPTAFYLCASSPGDRVTDTQYFGPGTRLTVL.

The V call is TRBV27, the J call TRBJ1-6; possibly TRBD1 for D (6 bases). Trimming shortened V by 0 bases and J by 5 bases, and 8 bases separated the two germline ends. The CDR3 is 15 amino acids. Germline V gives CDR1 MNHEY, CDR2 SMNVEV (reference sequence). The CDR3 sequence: CASSLSQGHNSPLHF. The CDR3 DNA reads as TGTGCCAGCAGTTTATCCCAGGGGCATAATTCACCCCTCCACTTT.

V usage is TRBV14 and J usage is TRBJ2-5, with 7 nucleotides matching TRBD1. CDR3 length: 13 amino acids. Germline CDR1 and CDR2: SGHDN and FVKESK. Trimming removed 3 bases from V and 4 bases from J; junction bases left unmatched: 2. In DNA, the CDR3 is TGTGCCAGCAGCCACAGGACAGGAGAGACCCAGTACTTC. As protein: CASSHRTGETQYF.

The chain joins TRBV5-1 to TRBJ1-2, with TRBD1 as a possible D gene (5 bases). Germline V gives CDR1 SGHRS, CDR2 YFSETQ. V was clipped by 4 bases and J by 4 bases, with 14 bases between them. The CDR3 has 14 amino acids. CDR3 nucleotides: TGCGCCAGCAGCCCTGGGGCGGCGCCCTATGGCTACACCTTC. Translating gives CASSPGAAPYGYTF.

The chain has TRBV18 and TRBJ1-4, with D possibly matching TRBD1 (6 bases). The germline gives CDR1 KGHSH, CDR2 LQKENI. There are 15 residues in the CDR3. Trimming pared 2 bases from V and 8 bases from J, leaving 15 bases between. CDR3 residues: CASSPDGTTAEKLFF. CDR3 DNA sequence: TGTGCCAGCTCACCAGACGGGACAACCGCCGAAAAACTGTTTTTT.

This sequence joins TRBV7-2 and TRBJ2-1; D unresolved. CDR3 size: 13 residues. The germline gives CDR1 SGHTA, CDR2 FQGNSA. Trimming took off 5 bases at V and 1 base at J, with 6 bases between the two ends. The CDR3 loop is CASSPGSYNEQFF. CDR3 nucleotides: TGTGCCAGCAGCCCAGGTTCCTACAATGAGCAGTTCTTC.

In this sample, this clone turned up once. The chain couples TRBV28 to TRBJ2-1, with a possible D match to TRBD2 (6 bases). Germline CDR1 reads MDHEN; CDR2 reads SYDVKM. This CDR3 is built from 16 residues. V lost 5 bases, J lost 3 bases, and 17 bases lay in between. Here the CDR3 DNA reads TGTGCCAGCAGTCACAGTGGAGGGACGGGCTACAATGAGCAGTTCTTC. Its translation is CASSHSGGTGYNEQFF.

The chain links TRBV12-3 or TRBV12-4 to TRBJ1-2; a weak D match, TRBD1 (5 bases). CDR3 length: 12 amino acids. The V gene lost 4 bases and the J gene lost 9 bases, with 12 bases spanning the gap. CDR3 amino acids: CASSSPQGSYTF. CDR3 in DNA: TGTGCCAGCAGTTCCCCCCAGGGTAGCTACACCTTC.

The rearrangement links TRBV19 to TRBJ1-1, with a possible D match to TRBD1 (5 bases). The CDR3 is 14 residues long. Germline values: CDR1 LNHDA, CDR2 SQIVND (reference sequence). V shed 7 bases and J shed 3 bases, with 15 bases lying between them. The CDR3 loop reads CASTPGQWHTEAFF. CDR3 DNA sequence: TGTGCCAGTACCCCCGGACAATGGCACACTGAAGCTTTCTTT.